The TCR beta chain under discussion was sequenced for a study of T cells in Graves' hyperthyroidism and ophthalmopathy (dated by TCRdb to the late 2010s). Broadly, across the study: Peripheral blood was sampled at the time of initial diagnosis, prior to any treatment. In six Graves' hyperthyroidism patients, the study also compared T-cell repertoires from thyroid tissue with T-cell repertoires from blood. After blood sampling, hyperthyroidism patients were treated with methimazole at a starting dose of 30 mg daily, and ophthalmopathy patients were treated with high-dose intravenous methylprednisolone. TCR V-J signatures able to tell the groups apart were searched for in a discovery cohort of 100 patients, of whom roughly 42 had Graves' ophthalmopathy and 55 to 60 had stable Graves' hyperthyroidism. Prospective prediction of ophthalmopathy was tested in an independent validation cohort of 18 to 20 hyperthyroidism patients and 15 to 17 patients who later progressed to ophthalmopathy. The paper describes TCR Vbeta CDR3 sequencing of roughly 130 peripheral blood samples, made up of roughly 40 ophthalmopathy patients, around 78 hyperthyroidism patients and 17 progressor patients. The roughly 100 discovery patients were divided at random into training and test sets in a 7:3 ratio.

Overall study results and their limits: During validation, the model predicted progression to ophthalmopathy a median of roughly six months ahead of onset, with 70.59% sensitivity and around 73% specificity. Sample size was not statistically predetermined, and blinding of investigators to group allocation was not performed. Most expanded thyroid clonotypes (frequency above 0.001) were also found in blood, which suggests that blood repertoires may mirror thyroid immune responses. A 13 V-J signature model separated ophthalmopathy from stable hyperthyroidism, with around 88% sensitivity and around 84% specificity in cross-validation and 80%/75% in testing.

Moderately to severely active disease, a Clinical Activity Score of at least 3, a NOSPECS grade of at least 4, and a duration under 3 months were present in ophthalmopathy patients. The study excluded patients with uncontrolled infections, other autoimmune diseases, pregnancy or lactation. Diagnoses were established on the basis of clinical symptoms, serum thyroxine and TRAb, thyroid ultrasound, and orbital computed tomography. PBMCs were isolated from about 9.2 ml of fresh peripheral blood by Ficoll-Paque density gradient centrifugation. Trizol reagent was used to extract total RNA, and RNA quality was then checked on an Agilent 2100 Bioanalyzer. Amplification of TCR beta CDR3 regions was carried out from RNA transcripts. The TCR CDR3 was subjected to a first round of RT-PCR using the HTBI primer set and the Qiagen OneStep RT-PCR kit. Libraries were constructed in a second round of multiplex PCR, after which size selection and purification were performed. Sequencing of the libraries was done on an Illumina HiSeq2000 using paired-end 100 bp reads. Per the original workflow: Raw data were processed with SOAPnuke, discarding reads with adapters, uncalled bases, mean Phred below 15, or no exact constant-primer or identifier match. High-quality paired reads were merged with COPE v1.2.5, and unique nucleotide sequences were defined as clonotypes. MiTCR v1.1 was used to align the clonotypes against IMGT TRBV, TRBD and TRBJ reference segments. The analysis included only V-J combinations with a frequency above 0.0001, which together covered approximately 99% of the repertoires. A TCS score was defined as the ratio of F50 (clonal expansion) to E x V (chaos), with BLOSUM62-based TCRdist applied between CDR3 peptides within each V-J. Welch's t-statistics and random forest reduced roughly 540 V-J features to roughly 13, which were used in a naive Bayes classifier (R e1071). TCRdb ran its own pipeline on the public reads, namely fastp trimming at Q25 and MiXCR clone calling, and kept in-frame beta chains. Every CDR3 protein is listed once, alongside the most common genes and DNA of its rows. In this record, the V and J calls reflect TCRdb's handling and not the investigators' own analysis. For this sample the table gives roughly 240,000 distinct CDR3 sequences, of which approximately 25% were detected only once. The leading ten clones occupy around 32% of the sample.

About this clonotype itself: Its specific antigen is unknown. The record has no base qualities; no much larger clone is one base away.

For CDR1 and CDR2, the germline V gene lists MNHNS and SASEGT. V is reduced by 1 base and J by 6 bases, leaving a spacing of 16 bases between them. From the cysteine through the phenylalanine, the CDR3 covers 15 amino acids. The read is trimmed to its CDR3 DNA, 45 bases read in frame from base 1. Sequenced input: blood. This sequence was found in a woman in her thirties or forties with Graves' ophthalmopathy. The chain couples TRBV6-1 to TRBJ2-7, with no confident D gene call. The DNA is TGTGCCAGCAGTGAAGGTACCCCCCGGGCAGCCGAGCAGTACTTC. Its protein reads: CASSEGTPRAAEQYF.